This T cell receptor beta chain was sequenced during a study of Ad26.COV2.S vaccination and SARS-CoV-2 variants. Regarding treatment: around 19 received Ad26.COV2.S at low or high dose, single or two shots; 5 received placebo; per-sample allocation not given. Each sample was drawn 63 days after the first injection (of vaccine or placebo). Expressing Wuhan-strain SARS-CoV-2 spike, an Ad26 vector served as the vaccine. The CDR3 spans 14 residues. Germline assignment: CDR1 SGHNT and CDR2 YYREEE (reference sequence). Trimming pared 4 bases from V and 1 base from J, leaving 11 bases between. The data were produced by immunoSEQ multiplex PCR, yet TCRdb's version contains in-frame clones alone and is incomplete. The table shows approximately 480,000 clones, with around 90% occurring only once.

The TCR was taken from a person aged 18-65 years who received the Ad26.COV2.S COVID-19 vaccine or a placebo. Sequenced here: peripheral blood, sampled in a trial of Ad26.COV2.S vaccine versus placebo. The chain carries TRBV5-4 and TRBJ2-5, with unresolved D. The CDR3 reads CASSPDPRQETQYF. Written as DNA, the CDR3 is TGTGCCAGCAGCCCGGACCCACGCCAAGAGACCCAGTACTTC.